This is a list of T cell receptor beta chains from one sample in a study of graft-versus-host responses after intestinal transplantation. The antigens these receptors bind are not known. Sequencing used immunoSEQ multiplex PCR; TCRdb keeps in-frame clones, though not all of them. The top ten clones hold approximately 1% of a sample with roughly 100,000 clones, over 85% of them seen once. The sample was unstimulated CD8+ T cells sorted from spleen or lymph node cells, taken before intestinal transplant. These receptors all stem from a human donor who received an intestinal transplant. Both conserved end residues are part of each CDR3. A D gene is named only where the DNA matches it firmly. Only some rows state a clone size, as once, few, many or a class for expanded clones.

CDR3	DNA	V	D	length	J	size
CSVGAGTEAFF	TGCAGCGTTGGAGCAGGCACTGAAGCTTTCTTT	TRBV29-1	-	11	TRBJ1-1	-
CASSLTGAPTGELFF	TGTGCCAGCAGCTTGACGGGGGCGCCCACCGGGGAGCTGTTTTTT	TRBV7-2	-	15	TRBJ2-2	-
CASSEGIGSTRQYF	TGCGCCAGCAGTGAGGGGATCGGTTCCACGAGGCAGTACTTC	TRBV10-1	-	14	TRBJ2-7	-
CASSTMNTEAFF	TGTGCCAGCAGTACAATGAACACTGAAGCTTTCTTT	TRBV6-5	-	12	TRBJ1-1	-
CASMGGATGELFF	TGTGCCAGCATGGGGGGGGCCACCGGGGAGCTGTTTTTT	TRBV4-2	-	13	TRBJ2-2	-
CATSARTVGYGYTF	TGTGCCACCAGCGCTCGGACAGTAGGCTATGGCTACACCTTC	TRBV15	-	14	TRBJ1-2	-
CASQGQGGTGELFF	TGTGCCAGCCAAGGACAGGGCGGCACCGGGGAGCTGTTTTTT	TRBV6-1	TRBD1	14	TRBJ2-2	-
CASSDRQTYGQFF	TGTGCCAGCAGTGATAGGCAGACCTATGGGCAGTTCTTC	TRBV2	-	13	TRBJ2-1	-
CASSEGFGEQFF	TGTGCCAGCAGCGAAGGATTCGGGGAGCAGTTCTTC	TRBV11-2	-	12	TRBJ2-1	-
CASSQDGGQVSNQPQHF	TGCGCCAGCAGCCAAGATGGGGGACAGGTTAGCAATCAGCCCCAGCATTTT	TRBV4-1	TRBD1	17	TRBJ1-5	-
CASSFNAGGSPEAFF	TGTGCCAGCAGCTTCAACGCAGGGGGTAGTCCTGAAGCTTTCTTT	TRBV7-9	TRBD1	15	TRBJ1-1	-
CASSLDPGLNTEAFF	TGTGCCAGCAGCTTAGATCCAGGCCTGAACACTGAAGCTTTCTTT	TRBV7-8	-	15	TRBJ1-1	-
CASSQVSGLSPTDTQYF	TGCGCCAGCAGCCAAGTCTCGGGACTGAGTCCCACAGATACGCAGTATTTT	TRBV4-1	-	17	TRBJ2-3	-
CASSPTLPTNSYEQYF	TGCGCCAGCAGCCCTACGCTTCCTACTAATTCCTACGAGCAGTACTTC	TRBV5-1	-	16	TRBJ2-7	-
CASSPPGQYYGYTF	TGTGCCAGCTCACCCCCGGGACAATACTATGGCTACACCTTC	TRBV18	-	14	TRBJ1-2	-
CASSSQMSYEQYF	TGCGCCAGCAGCTCCCAGATGTCCTACGAGCAGTACTTC	TRBV4-1	-	13	TRBJ2-7	once
CASDGDRETSNTGELFF	TGTGCCAGCGATGGGGACAGGGAAACGAGTAACACCGGGGAGCTGTTTTTT	TRBV2	TRBD1	17	TRBJ2-2	-
CASSDWGTEAFF	TGTGCCAGCAGTGATTGGGGAACTGAAGCTTTCTTT	TRBV2	-	12	TRBJ1-1	-
CSVGGGELYGYTF	TGCAGCGTTGGAGGGGGCGAACTATATGGCTACACCTTC	TRBV29-1	TRBD1	13	TRBJ1-2	-
CAISESAAGQGVVSGETQYF	TGTGCCATCAGTGAGTCGGCCGCGGGACAGGGAGTGGTTAGTGGAGAGACCCAGTACTTC	TRBV10-3	TRBD1	20	TRBJ2-5	-
CASSVLGGTDTQYF	TGTGCCAGCAGCGTTCTGGGGGGCACAGATACGCAGTATTTT	TRBV7-6	-	14	TRBJ2-3	-
CASSGDAPEAFF	TGTGCCAGCAGCGGCGACGCCCCTGAAGCTTTCTTT	TRBV5-4	-	12	TRBJ1-1	-
CASSPGNYGYTF	TGTGCCAGCAGCCCAGGGAACTATGGCTACACCTTC	TRBV9	-	12	TRBJ1-2	-
CASSLAWTSLRSSYNEQFF	TGTGCCAGCAGCTTAGCGTGGACTAGCTTAAGATCGTCCTACAATGAGCAGTTCTTC	TRBV7-6	TRBD2	19	TRBJ2-1	-
CASSVGGVNTGELFF	TGTGCCAGCAGCGTAGGCGGGGTGAACACCGGGGAGCTGTTTTTT	TRBV9	-	15	TRBJ2-2	-